This paragraph reports one T cell receptor beta chain. The antigen is not known. The data belong to a study of shared clonotypes between healthy human individuals. Study outcomes and limitations: An effect of sequencing depth on clonotype sharing among donors was expected.

Deep level was the assay's run setting. Approximately 270 ng DNA, tens of thousands of T cell genomes, went into unsorted PBMC replicate PCRs. TCRdb's table, derived via immunoSEQ multiplex PCR, lists solely in-frame clones and lacks some. The sample yields approximately 500,000 clones, less than 85% seen once. The CDR3 loop spans 13 amino acids. V was cut by 5 bases and J by 8 bases, with 14 bases left in between. Germline loops: CDR1 SGHTA, CDR2 FQGNSA. All donors qualified as healthy HIV-negative adults and had experienced no recent acute infections or vaccinations. The sequence came from a woman in her 40s in good health. Some clones in this sample may be carry-over from other donors' samples. The V call is TRBV7-2, the J call TRBJ2-3; D uncertain. The sample comprised PBMCs. Here the CDR3 DNA reads TGTGCCAGCAGCACCGCAGCCCCCGGTACGCAGTATTTT. Protein: CASSTAAPGTQYF.